This entry concerns a single TCR beta chain. Only in-frame clones appear in the TCRdb table, and some are missing; sequencing was by immunoSEQ multiplex PCR. The table includes about 120,000 clones, roughly 90% detected once. The source of the sample is a study of control samples from healthy donors and cancer patients. Trimming cost V 1 base and J 5 bases, with 12 bases left between them. Germline CDR1 is MNHNS and CDR2 is SASEGT. This CDR3 is built from 15 residues. This TCR derives from a man aged 35 to 55 in good health. This chain uses TRBV6-1 with TRBJ1-5, with D hard to call. The sequenced material came from blood. CDR3 sequence (DNA): TGTGCCAGCAGTGAAGGGTCTGGCACGTATCAGCCCCAGCATTTT. Translated: CASSEGSGTYQPQHF.